The rows below give T cell receptor beta chains drawn from one sample of a study of prognosis after radiotherapy for stage I lung cancer. Each CDR3 protein is one row after TCRdb ran MiXCR on the multiplex PCR reads. Of 14,000 or so distinct CDR3 sequences in the sample, 25% to 30% were seen once. Sample: PBMCs, taken before or after stereotactic body radiation therapy (not recorded which). The origin of the receptors is a donor aged 50 or older with non-small cell lung cancer. Each CDR3 is given with its conserved first and last residue. D genes are given only for firm matches. Part of the rows lack a size; the others show once, few, many or a class for expanded clones.

. many TRBJ2-7 16 TRBV2 CASSETATTPFYEQYF TGTGCCAGCAGTGAAACGGCGACTACCCCCTTCTACGAGCAGTACTTC
TRBD2 many TRBJ2-1 16 TRBV9 CASSVGTSGSYNEQFF TGTGCCAGCAGCGTAGGTACTAGCGGCTCCTACAATGAGCAGTTCTTC
. many TRBJ2-5 13 TRBV20-1 CSARPGARETQYF TGCAGTGCTAGGCCGGGGGCCAGGGAGACCCAGTACTTC
. . TRBJ1-1 15 TRBV5-1 CASSTDGRENTEAFF TGCGCCAGCAGCACGGATGGCAGGGAGAACACTGAAGCTTTCTTT
. . TRBJ2-6 16 TRBV6-1 CASISRQVSGSNVLTF TGTGCCAGCATTTCGAGACAGGTCTCTGGGTCCAACGTCCTGACTTTC
TRBD2 many TRBJ2-5 16 TRBV29-1 CSVVGGLASLQETQYF TGCAGCGTTGTCGGGGGACTAGCCTCCCTCCAAGAGACCCAGTACTTC
TRBD2 medium-sized TRBJ2-7 13 TRBV6-1 CASRLAGDYEQYF TGTGCCAGCAGGCTAGCGGGAGACTACGAGCAGTACTTC
. medium-sized TRBJ2-1 14 TRBV19 CASSLQTSYAEQFF TGTGCCAGTAGTCTCCAGACTAGTTATGCTGAGCAGTTCTTC
. medium-sized TRBJ2-3 16 TRBV6-1 CASSGGLRLSTDTQYF TGTGCCAGCAGTGGGGGACTCCGCCTTAGCACAGATACGCAGTATTTT
. . TRBJ1-3 14 TRBV28 CASRGLGGGNTIYF TGTGCCAGCAGGGGGTTGGGGGGTGGAAACACCATATATTTT
. many TRBJ2-7 17 TRBV9 CASSVVPPDNSHYEQYF TGTGCCAGCAGCGTAGTCCCTCCCGACAACTCTCATTACGAGCAGTACTTC
. many TRBJ1-4 15 TRBV6-1 CATKPGSATNEKLFF TGTGCCACCAAGCCAGGGTCTGCAACTAATGAAAAACTGTTTTTT
. . TRBJ2-3 12 TRBV6-1 CASGGITDTQYF TGTGCCAGCGGTGGGATCACAGATACGCAGTATTTT
. large TRBJ2-5 14 TRBV6-1 CASSPGVNQETQYF TGTGCCAGCAGCCCGGGCGTGAACCAAGAGACCCAGTACTTC
TRBD2 medium-sized TRBJ2-3 14 TRBV7-8 CASRRGLASDTQYF TGTGCCAGCAGACGCGGACTAGCGTCAGATACGCAGTATTTT
. many TRBJ1-5 14 TRBV7-6 CASSLGRGYQPQHF TGTGCCAGCAGCTTAGGTAGGGGGTACCAGCCCCAGCATTTT
. many TRBJ2-7 13 TRBV27 CASSARNSYEQYF TGTGCCAGCAGTGCCCGGAACTCCTACGAGCAGTACTTC
TRBD1 many TRBJ1-5 17 TRBV20-1 CSATPGTGFVGNQPQHF TGCAGTGCTACCCCCGGGACAGGGTTTGTGGGCAATCAGCCCCAGCATTTT
TRBD1 many TRBJ2-7 14 TRBV9 CASSPWDSSYEQYF TGTGCCAGCAGCCCGTGGGACAGCTCCTACGAGCAGTACTTC
. medium-sized TRBJ2-3 13 TRBV12-3/TRBV12-4 CASSLIGGDTQYF TGTGCCAGCAGTTTAATCGGGGGAGATACGCAGTATTTT
. . TRBJ2-5 15 TRBV7-8 CASSRRPEPQETQYF TGTGCCAGCAGCAGAAGGCCCGAACCTCAAGAGACCCAGTACTTC
. many TRBJ2-7 14 TRBV20-1 CSALGLRSSYEQYF TGCAGTGCCTTGGGACTTCGATCTTCTTACGAGCAGTACTTC
TRBD1 medium-sized TRBJ2-1 13 TRBV11-2 CASSFTGGDEQFF TGTGCCAGCAGCTTTACAGGGGGCGATGAGCAGTTCTTC
. medium-sized TRBJ1-2 11 TRBV6-1 CASSESDGYTF TGTGCCAGCAGTGAATCAGATGGCTACACCTTC
. many TRBJ2-1 15 TRBV2 CASSEALRGNNEQFF TGTGCCAGCAGTGAAGCGCTCAGGGGCAACAATGAGCAGTTCTTC